This T cell receptor beta chain appears in the sequencing data of a study of human T cells and chemical hapten exposure. The overall study: Small pooled library volume differences chiefly drove per-sample TCR yield variation.

The time point denotes: patch test 2, 6 weeks after DPC sensitization. The treatment: therapeutic diphenylcyclopropenone sensitization with weekly scalp DPC. The starting material, unfractionated whole blood, was used for total RNA extraction. Between the trimmed V and J ends, which lost 8 bases and 0 bases, there was a span of 17 bases. This CDR3 is built from 17 residues. Germline V gives CDR1 MNHEY, CDR2 SMNVEV (reference sequence). One entry per CDR3 protein, called by TCRdb with MiXCR from the RACE reads. The table includes a few hundred thousand distinct CDR3 sequences, about 6% detected once. The rearrangement joins TRBV27 to TRBJ2-6; D might be TRBD1 (6 bases). The sample was whole blood, taken in connection with sensitization to the hapten diphenylcyclopropenone (DPC). This clonotype originated in a woman aged 18 to 35 with alopecia areata. Some clones in this sample may be carry-over from other donors' samples. The CDR3 region is CASSRGRGPSGANVLTF. The CDR3 DNA is TGTGCCAGCTCACGGGGCAGGGGACCCTCTGGGGCCAACGTCCTGACTTTC.